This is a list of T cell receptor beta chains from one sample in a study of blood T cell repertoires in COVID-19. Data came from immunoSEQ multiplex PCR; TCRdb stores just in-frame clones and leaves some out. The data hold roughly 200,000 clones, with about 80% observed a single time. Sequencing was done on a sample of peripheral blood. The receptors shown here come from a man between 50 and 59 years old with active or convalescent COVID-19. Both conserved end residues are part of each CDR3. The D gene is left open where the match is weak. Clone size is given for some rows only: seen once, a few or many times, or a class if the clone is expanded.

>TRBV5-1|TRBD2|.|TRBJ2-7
TGCGCCAGCAGCTTGACTAGCGGGGGATCTGTGGAGCAGTACTTC
CASSLTSGGSVEQYF
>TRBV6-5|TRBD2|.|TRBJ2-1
TGTGCCCTCGCGGGGGGCTCCTACAATGAGCAGTTCTTC
CALAGGSYNEQFF
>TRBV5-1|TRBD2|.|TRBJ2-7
TGCGCCAGCAGCAGCGGGGCCGCCTACGAGCAGTACTTC
CASSSGAAYEQYF
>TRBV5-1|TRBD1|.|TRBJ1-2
TGCGCCAGCAGCGAAGGGACAGGGGCCCCTCGGGATTATGGCTACACCTTC
CASSEGTGAPRDYGYTF
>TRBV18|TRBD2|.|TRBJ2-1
TGTGCCAGCTCACCCTCCGGGACTATTGAGCAGTTCTTC
CASSPSGTIEQFF
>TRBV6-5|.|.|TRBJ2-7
TGTGCCAGCAGTTACGGGGGGGCAGGTTCCTACGAGCAGTACTTC
CASSYGGAGSYEQYF
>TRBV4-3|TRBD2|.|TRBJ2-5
TGCGCCAGCAGCCAAGCCTTAGCGGGGGGCCGGCAAGAGACCCAGTACTTC
CASSQALAGGRQETQYF
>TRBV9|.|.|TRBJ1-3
TGTGCCAGCAGCGTAGCTGGGGGCACTGGAAACACCATATATTTT
CASSVAGGTGNTIYF
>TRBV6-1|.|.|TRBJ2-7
TGTGCCAGCAGTGAGATCTTGACGGACTTCTACGAGCAGTACTTC
CASSEILTDFYEQYF
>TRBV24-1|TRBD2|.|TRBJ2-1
TGTGCCACCAGTGATAGCGGGGTCTCCTACAATGAGCAGTTCTTC
CATSDSGVSYNEQFF
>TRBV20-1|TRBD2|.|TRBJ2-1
TGCAGTGCTAGTAGCGGGGGGCCCTATGAGCAGTTCTTC
CSASSGGPYEQFF
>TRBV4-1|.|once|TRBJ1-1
TGCGCCAGCAGCCAAGAGTCAGGGCAAGCTTTCTTT
CASSQESGQAFF
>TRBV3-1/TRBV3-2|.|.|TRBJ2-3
TGTGCCAGCAGCCAACAAATAGCCGGTTCCGAGGCAGATACGCAGTATTTT
CASSQQIAGSEADTQYF
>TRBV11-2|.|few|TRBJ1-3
TGTGCCAGCAGCTTAGATTTCGGGTCTGGAAACACCATATATTTT
CASSLDFGSGNTIYF
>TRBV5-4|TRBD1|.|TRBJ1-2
TGTGCCAGCAGCTCCGCCGGACAGGGTGGCGGCTACACCTTC
CASSSAGQGGGYTF
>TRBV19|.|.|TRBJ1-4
TGTGCCAGTAGTACCGGGATGGAGGTGTTTTTT
CASSTGMEVFF
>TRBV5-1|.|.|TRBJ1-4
TGCGCCAGCAGCCCCGGGGGGGGAGGCCGTGAAAAACTGTTTTTT
CASSPGGGGREKLFF
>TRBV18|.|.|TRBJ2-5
TGTGCCAGCTCACCTCAAGTAGAAGAGACCCAGTACTTC
CASSPQVEETQYF
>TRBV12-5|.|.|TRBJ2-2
TGTGCTAGTGGTTTGGGACAGCCGAACACCGGGGAGCTGTTTTTT
CASGLGQPNTGELFF
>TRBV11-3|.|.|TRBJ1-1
TGTGCCAGCAGCTTGGATGGAGACACTGAAGCTTTCTTT
CASSLDGDTEAFF
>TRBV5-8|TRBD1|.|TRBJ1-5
TGTGCCAGCAAGAGAGACAGGGGATCCCAGCCCCAGCATTTT
CASKRDRGSQPQHF
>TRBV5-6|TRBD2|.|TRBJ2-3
TGTGCCAGCAGCTTGCAGGGAGGGGCAGATACGCAGTATTTT
CASSLQGGADTQYF
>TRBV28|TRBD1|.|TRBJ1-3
TGTGCCAGCAGGAAACAGGGGGCAGGTGGAAACACCATATATTTT
CASRKQGAGGNTIYF
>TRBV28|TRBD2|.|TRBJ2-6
TGTGCCAGCAGATCAATCCCGGGGGGGACACCCGACTCTGGGGCCAACGTCCTGACTTTC
CASRSIPGGTPDSGANVLTF
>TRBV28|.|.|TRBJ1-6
TGTGCCAGCAGTTTACGCCGGGACATTAATTCACCCCTCCACTTT
CASSLRRDINSPLHF
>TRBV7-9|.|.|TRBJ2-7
TGTGCCAGCAGCGGAGTCGATCCCTACGAGCAGTACTTC
CASSGVDPYEQYF
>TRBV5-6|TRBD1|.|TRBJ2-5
TGTGCCAGCAGCGGACAGGGTCAAGAGACCCAGTACTTC
CASSGQGQETQYF
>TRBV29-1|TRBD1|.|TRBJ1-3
TGCAGCGCTGGGCAGGGGGCGCAAGGAAACACCATATATTTT
CSAGQGAQGNTIYF
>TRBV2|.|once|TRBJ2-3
TGTGCCAGCAGTGAAGGGTGGGGGCCTGAGACAGATACGCAGTATTTT
CASSEGWGPETDTQYF
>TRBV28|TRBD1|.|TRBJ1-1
TGTGCCAGCAGAACCAACCCCGGGACAGGAGCTTTCTTT
CASRTNPGTGAFF
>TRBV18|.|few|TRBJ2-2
TGTGCCAGCTCACCAGCCGGGACAAACTTTTTCATCGGGGAGCTGTTTTTT
CASSPAGTNFFIGELFF
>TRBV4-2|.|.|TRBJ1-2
TGTGCCAGCAGCCAAGATCGGCCAGGCCCTAACTATGGCTACACCTTC
CASSQDRPGPNYGYTF
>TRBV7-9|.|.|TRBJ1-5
TGTGCCAGCAGCTTAGGGGTGGGAGGCAATCAGCCCCAGCATTTT
CASSLGVGGNQPQHF
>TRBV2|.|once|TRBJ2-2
TGTGCCAGCAGTGGGGCCCGAACCGGGGAGCTGTTTTTT
CASSGARTGELFF
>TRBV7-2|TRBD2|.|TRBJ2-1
TGTGCCAGCAGAGACAGCGGGGGACCCTACAATGAGCAGTTCTTC
CASRDSGGPYNEQFF
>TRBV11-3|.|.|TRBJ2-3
TGTGCCAGCAGCTTATCGGGTGGTGATACGCAGTATTTT
CASSLSGGDTQYF
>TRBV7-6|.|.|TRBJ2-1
TGTGCCAGCAGCTTAGATACCCGACTGTACAATGAGCAGTTCTTC
CASSLDTRLYNEQFF
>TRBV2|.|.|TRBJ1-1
TGTGCCAGCAGCAGACAGTTTACTGAAGCTTTCTTT
CASSRQFTEAFF
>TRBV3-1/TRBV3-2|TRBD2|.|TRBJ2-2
TGTGCCAGCAGCCAAGCGGGGATAGCGGGGGGGCCTATCCCTGACGGGGAGCTGTTTTTT
CASSQAGIAGGPIPDGELFF
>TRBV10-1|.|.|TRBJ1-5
TGCGCCAGTCGGGCCAGGGCCAATCAGCCCCAGCATTTT
CASRARANQPQHF
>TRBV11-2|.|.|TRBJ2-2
TGTGCCAGCAGCTCGGAGGCGGGGAACACCGGGGAGCTGTTTTTT
CASSSEAGNTGELFF
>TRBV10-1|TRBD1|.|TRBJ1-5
TGCGCCAGCAGTGAGCCCTCGATACAGGGGCTTTCTAATAGCAATCAGCCCCAGCATTTT
CASSEPSIQGLSNSNQPQHF